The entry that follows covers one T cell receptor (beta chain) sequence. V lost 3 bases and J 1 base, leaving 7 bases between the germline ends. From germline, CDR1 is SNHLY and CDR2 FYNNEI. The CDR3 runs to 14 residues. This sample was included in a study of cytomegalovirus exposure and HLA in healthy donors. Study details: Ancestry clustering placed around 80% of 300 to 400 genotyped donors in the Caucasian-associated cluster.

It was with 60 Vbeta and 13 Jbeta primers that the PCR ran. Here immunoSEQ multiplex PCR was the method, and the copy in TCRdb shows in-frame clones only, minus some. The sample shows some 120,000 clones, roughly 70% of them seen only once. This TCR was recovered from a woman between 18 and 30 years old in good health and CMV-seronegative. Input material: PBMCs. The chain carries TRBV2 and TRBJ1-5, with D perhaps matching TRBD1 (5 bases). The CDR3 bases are TGTGCCAGCAGTGAGACAGCCAGCAATCAGCCCCAGCATTTT. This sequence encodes CASSETASNQPQHF.